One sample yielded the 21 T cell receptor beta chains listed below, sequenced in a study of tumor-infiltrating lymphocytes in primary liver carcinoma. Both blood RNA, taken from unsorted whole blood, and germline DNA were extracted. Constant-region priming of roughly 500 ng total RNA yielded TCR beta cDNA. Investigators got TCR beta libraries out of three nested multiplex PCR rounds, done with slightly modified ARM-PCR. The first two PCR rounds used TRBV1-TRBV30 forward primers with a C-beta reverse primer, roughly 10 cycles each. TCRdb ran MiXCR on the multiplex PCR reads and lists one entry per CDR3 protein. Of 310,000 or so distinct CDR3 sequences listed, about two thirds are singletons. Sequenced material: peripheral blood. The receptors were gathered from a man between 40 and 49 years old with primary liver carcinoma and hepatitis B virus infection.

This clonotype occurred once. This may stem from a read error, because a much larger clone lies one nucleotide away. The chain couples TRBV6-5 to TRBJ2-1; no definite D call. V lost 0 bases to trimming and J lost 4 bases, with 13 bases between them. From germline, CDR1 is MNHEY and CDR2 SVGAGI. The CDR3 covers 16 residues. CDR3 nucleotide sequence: TGTGCCAGCAGTTACTCGGCTGGCGGAGAATACAATGAGCAGTTCTTC. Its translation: CASSYSAGGEYNEQFF.

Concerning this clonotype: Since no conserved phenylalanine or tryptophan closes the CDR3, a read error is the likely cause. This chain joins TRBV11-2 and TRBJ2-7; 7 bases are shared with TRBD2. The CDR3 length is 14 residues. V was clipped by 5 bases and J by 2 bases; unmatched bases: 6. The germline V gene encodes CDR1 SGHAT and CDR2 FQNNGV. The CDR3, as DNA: TGTGCCAGCAGCCCTCAGGCGGGAGCCTACGAGCAGTACTTA. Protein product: CASSPQAGAYEQYL.

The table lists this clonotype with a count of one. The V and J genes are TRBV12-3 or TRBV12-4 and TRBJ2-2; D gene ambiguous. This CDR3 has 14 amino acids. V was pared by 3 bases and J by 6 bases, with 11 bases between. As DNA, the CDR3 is TGTGCCAGCAGTTTTGTTGGTGGCGCCGGGGAGCTGTTTTTT. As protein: CASSFVGGAGELFF.

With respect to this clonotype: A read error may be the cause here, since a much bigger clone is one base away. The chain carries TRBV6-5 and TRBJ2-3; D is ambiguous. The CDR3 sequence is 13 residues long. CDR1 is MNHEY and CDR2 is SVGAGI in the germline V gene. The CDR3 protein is CASKARATDTRYF. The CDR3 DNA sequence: TGTGCCAGCAAGGCCCGAGCCACAGATACGCGGTATTTT.

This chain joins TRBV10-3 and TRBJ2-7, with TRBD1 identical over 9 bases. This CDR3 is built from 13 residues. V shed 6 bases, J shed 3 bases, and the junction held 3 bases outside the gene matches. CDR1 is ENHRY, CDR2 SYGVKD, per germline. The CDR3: CAIRGTGFYEQYF. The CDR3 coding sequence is TGTGCCATCAGAGGGACAGGGTTCTACGAGCAGTACTTC.

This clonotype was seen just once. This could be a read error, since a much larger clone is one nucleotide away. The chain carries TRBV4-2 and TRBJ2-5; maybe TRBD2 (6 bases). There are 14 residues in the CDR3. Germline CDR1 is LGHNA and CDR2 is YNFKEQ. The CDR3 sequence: CASSQGRGGESQYF. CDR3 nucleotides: TGTGCCAGCAGCCAAGGAAGGGGAGGAGAGAGCCAGTACTTC.

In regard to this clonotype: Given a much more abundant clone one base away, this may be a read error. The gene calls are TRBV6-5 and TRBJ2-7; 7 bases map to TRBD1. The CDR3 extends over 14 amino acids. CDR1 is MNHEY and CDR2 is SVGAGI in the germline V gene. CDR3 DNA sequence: TGTGCCAGCAGTTATTCCGGACAGGCCTACGAGCAGCACTTC. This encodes CASSYSGQAYEQHF.

The chain's CDR3 is CASSLEQNRVGKQYF. CDR3 nucleotides: TGTGCCAGCAGCTTAGAACAAAACAGGGTCGGCAAGCAGTACTTC. The V gene is TRBV11-1, the J gene TRBJ2-7, with D perhaps TRBD1 (6 bases). Trimming cost V 1 base and J 8 bases, with 18 bases left between them. Germline V CDR1 and CDR2: SGHAT, FQDESV (reference sequence). This CDR3 spans 15 amino acids.

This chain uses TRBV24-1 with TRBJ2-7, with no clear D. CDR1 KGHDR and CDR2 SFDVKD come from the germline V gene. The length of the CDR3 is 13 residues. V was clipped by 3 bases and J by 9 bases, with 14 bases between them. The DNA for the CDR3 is TGTGCCACCAGTGATAGTACAGAGGAAGGGCAGTACTTC. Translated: CATSDSTEEGQYF.

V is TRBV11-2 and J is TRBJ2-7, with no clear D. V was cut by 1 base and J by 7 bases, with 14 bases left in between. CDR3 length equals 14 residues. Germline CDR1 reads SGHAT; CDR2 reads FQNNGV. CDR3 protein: CASSLGDVAREQYF. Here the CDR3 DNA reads TGTGCCAGCAGCTTAGGTGACGTGGCTAGGGAGCAGTACTTC.

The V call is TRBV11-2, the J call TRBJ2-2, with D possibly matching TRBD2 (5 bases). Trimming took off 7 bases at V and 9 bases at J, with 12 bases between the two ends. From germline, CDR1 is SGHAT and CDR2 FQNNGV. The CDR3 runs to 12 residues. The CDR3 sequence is CASNSRAWELFF. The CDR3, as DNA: TGTGCCAGCAACTCGCGGGCCTGGGAGCTGTTTTTT.

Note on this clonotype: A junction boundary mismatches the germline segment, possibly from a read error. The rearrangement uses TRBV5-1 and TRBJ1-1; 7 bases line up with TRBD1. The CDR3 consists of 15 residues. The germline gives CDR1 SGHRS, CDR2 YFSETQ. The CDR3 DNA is TGCGCCAGCAGCCCTGAACAGGGGTTGTGGACTGAAGTTTTCTTT. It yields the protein CASSPEQGLWTEVFF.

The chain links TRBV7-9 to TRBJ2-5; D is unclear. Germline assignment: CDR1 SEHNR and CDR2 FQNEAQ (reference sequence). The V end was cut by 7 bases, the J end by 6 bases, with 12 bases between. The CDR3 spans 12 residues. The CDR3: CASTLTPQTQYF. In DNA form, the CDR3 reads TGTGCCAGCACCCTGACACCCCAGACCCAGTACTTC.

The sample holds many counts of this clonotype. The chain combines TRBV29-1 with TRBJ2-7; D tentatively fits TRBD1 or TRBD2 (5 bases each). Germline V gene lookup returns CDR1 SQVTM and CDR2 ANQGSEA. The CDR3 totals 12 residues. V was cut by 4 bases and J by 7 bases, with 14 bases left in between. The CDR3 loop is CSVGRWDGEQYF. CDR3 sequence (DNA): TGCAGCGTTGGAAGGTGGGACGGGGAGCAGTACTTC.

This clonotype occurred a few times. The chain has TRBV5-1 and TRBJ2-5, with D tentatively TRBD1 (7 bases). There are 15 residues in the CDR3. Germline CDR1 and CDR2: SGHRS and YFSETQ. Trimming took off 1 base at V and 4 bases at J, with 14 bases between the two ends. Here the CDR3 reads CASSLTGVGGETQYF. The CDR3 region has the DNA TGCGCCAGCAGCTTGACAGGGGTGGGAGGAGAGACCCAGTACTTC.

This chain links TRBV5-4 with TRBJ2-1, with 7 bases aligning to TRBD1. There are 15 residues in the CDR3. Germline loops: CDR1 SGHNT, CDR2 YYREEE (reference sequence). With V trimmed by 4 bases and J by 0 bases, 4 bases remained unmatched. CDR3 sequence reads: CASSTDRSSYNEQFF. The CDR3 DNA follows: TGTGCCAGCAGCACGGACAGGAGCTCCTACAATGAGCAGTTCTTC.

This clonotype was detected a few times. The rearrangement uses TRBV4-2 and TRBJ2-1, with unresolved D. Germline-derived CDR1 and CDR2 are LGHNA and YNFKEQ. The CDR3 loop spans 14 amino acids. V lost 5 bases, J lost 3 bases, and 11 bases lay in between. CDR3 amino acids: CASSGSIIYNEQFF. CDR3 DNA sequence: TGTGCCAGCAGCGGATCGATTATCTACAATGAGCAGTTCTTC.

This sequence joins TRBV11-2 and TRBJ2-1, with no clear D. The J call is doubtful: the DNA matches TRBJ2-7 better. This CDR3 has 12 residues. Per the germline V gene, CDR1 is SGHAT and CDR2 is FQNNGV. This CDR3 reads CDGSLAPLEQYF. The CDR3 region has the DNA TGTGACGGCAGCTTAGCACCTCTAGAGCAGTACTTC.

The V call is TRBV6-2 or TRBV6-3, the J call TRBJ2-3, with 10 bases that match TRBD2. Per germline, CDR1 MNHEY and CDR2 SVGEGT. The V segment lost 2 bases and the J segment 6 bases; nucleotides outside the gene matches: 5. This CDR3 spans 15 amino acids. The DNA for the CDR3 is TGTGCCAGCAGTTACGTAGCGGGGGGAGTGGATACGCAGTATTTT. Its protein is CASSYVAGGVDTQYF.

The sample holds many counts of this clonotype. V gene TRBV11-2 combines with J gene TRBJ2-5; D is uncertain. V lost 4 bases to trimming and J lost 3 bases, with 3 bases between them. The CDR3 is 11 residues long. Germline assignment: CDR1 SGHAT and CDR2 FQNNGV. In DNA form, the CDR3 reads TGTGCCAGCAGCTCGGAAGAGACCCAGTACTTC. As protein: CASSSEETQYF.

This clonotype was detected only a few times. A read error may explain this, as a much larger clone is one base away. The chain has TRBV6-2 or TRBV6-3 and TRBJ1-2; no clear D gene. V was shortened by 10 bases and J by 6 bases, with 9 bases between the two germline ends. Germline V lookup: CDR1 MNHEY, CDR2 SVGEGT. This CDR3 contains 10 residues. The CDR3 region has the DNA TGTGCCATCAACGGGAATGGCTACACCTTC. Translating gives CAINGNGYTF.